A single sample gave rise to the 13 T cell receptor beta chains below, sequenced in a study of T cell responses to AZD1222 COVID-19 vaccine. Profiling relied on immunoSEQ multiplex PCR, and the TCRdb table lists in-frame clones only, not all of them. Altogether approximately 100,000 clones are present, around 87% being singletons, with the ten largest covering around 4.5%. The material sequenced was peripheral blood, taken 28 days after the second AZD1222 dose. The origin of the receptors is an adult who received the AZD1222 COVID-19 vaccine.

V and J are TRBV19 and TRBJ1-5, with 10 bases aligning to TRBD1. This CDR3 has 14 residues. V shed 7 bases, J shed 5 bases, and the junction held 5 bases outside the gene matches. Germline values: CDR1 LNHDA, CDR2 SQIVND (reference sequence). CDR3 amino acids: CASTRTGGYQPQHF. The CDR3 nucleotides read TGTGCCAGTACCAGGACAGGGGGTTATCAGCCCCAGCATTTT. The full variable domain, with the rest looked up from reference TRBV19 and TRBJ1-5, is DGGITQSPKYLFRKEGQNVTLSCEQNLNHDAMYWYRQDPGQGLRLIYYSQIVNDFQKGDIAEGYSVSREKKESFPLTVTSAQKNPTAFYLCASTRTGGYQPQHFGDGTRLSIL.

CDR3 loop: CASSLPLQGNGYTF. CDR3 DNA: TGTGCCAGCAGTTTACCTTTACAGGGGAACGGCTACACCTTC. The chain carries TRBV27 and TRBJ1-2, with 7 nucleotides matching TRBD1. CDR3 length: 14 amino acids. Trimming at V came to 2 bases and at J to 8 bases, leaving 8 bases not matched to a gene. In germline, CDR1 is MNHEY, CDR2 SMNVEV (reference sequence).

V gene TRBV11-2 combines with J gene TRBJ2-7; tentatively, D is TRBD2 (5 bases). CDR1 is SGHAT, CDR2 FQNNGV, per germline. This CDR3 is built from 12 residues. V was clipped by 5 bases and J by 4 bases, with 9 bases between them. The CDR3 sequence: CASSPSGYEQYF. In DNA, the CDR3 is TGTGCCAGCAGCCCCTCGGGGTACGAGCAGTACTTC. The full variable domain, in which reference TRBV11-2 and TRBJ2-7 provide the parts outside the CDR3, is EAGVAQSPRYKIIEKRQSVAFWCNPISGHATLYWYQQILGQGPKLLIQFQNNGVVDDSQLPKDRFSAERLKGVDSTLKIQPAKLEDSAVYLCASSPSGYEQYFGPGTRLTVT.

The V call is TRBV15, the J call TRBJ1-6; tentatively, D is TRBD1 (5 bases). The CDR3 is 16 residues long. Trimming stripped 0 bases from V and 3 bases from J, with 9 bases between. The germline V gene has CDR1 LNHNV and CDR2 YYDKDF (reference sequence). The DNA of the CDR3 is TGTGCCACCAGCAGAGATCGGGGACTCTATAATTCACCCCTCCACTTT. This encodes CATSRDRGLYNSPLHF.

In the case of this clone: One end of the junction varies from germline; a read error may be responsible. The chain has TRBV7-3 and TRBJ1-4; D not resolved. Germline CDR1 reads SGHTA; CDR2 reads FQGTGA. CDR3 length equals 12 residues. The CDR3 spells CASSLQFAGWVF. The CDR3 bases are TGTGCCAGCAGCTTACAGTTTGCGGGATGGGTTTTT. Variable domain in full (rest from reference TRBV7-3 and TRBJ1-4): GAGVSQTPSNKVTEKGKYVELRCDPISGHTALYWYRQSLGQGPEFLIYFQGTGAADDSGLPNDRFFAVRPEGSVSTLKIQRTERGDSAVYLCASSLQFAGWVFGSGTQLSVL.

The rearrangement links TRBV7-8 to TRBJ2-7; the D gene could be TRBD1 or TRBD2 (5 bases each). The CDR3 consists of 14 residues. The germline gives CDR1 SGHVS, CDR2 FQNEAQ. V was trimmed by 5 bases and J by 7 bases, leaving 18 bases between them. CDR3 in DNA: TGTGCCAGCAGCACTCGGGACGCGTCCCGGGAGCAGTACTTC. Its protein product is CASSTRDASREQYF.

The chain has TRBV5-6 and TRBJ1-4, with D maybe TRBD1 (5 bases). The ends were cut back, 0 bases at V and 8 bases at J, with 11 bases in the middle. The CDR3 consists of 14 residues. CDR1 and CDR2 (germline): SGHDT, YYEEEE. The CDR3 is CASSLVGAGEKLFF. The DNA of the CDR3 is TGTGCCAGCAGCTTGGTAGGGGCAGGGGAAAAACTGTTTTTT.

The rearrangement links TRBV19 to TRBJ2-4; D not resolved. Trimming removed 5 bases at V and 6 bases at J, with 14 bases between. This CDR3 comprises 14 residues. Germline assignment: CDR1 LNHDA and CDR2 SQIVND (reference sequence). The CDR3 is CASSVGPKGNIQYF. The CDR3 nucleotides read TGTGCCAGTAGTGTCGGTCCCAAGGGAAACATTCAGTACTTC. The full variable domain, completed using reference TRBV19 and TRBJ2-4, is DGGITQSPKYLFRKEGQNVTLSCEQNLNHDAMYWYRQDPGQGLRLIYYSQIVNDFQKGDIAEGYSVSREKKESFPLTVTSAQKNPTAFYLCASSVGPKGNIQYFGAGTRLSVL.

The chain recombines TRBV11-1 with TRBJ1-1; D is undetermined. The CDR3 extends over 13 amino acids. Trimming took off 3 bases at V and 1 base at J, with 6 bases between the two ends. In germline, CDR1 is SGHAT, CDR2 FQDESV (reference sequence). The CDR3 nucleotides read TGTGCCAGCAGCTTTGGTGAGAACACTGAAGCTTTCTTT. This gives the protein CASSFGENTEAFF.

V is TRBV6-5 and J is TRBJ1-4, with 7 positions matching TRBD1. Germline values: CDR1 MNHEY, CDR2 SVGAGI. This CDR3 has 15 amino acids. V gave up 6 bases and J gave up 8 bases; unmatched junction bases: 12. The CDR3 region has the DNA TGTGCCAGCAGCGCGGCAGGGGGACGGGGGGAAAAACTGTTTTTT. The encoded protein is CASSAAGGRGEKLFF.

This sequence joins TRBV4-3 and TRBJ1-2; D may be TRBD1 (6 bases). V lost 1 base, J lost 4 bases, and 22 bases lay in between. CDR1 is LGHNA, CDR2 YSLEER, per germline. The length of the CDR3 is 18 residues. The CDR3 nucleotides are TGCGCCAGCAGCCAAGCGCCTCGGGGGGCGGATCACGGCTATGGCTACACCTTC. Translating gives CASSQAPRGADHGYGYTF.

V and J are TRBV7-9 and TRBJ2-7, with 8 nucleotides matching TRBD1. This CDR3 has 14 amino acids. From germline, CDR1 is SEHNR and CDR2 FQNEAQ (reference sequence). The V and J ends lost 4 bases and 4 bases, in that order; junction bases with no gene match: 6. The CDR3 DNA reads TGTGCCAGCAGCTCTGGGACAGGAGGATACGAGCAGTACTTC. This sequence encodes CASSSGTGGYEQYF.

V gene TRBV19 combines with J gene TRBJ1-6; D is unresolved. This CDR3 is 15 amino acids long. Per germline, CDR1 LNHDA and CDR2 SQIVND (reference sequence). Trimming stripped 6 bases from V and 6 bases from J, with 15 bases between. Here the CDR3 DNA reads TGTGCCAGTAGGTTTCTTCAGGAGGGTAATTCACCCCTCCACTTT. This codes for CASRFLQEGNSPLHF.